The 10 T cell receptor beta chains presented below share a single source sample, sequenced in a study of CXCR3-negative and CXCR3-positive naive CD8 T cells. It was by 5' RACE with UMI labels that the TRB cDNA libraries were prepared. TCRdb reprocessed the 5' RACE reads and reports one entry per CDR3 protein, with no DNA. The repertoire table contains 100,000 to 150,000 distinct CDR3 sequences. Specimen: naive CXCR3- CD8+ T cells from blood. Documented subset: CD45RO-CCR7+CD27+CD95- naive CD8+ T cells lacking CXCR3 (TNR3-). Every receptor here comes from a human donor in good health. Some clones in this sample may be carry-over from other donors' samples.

The CDR3 sequence: CSVRDSYTGELFF. The rearrangement joins TRBV29-1 to TRBJ2-2; the D call from TCRdb, TRBD2, cannot be confirmed without DNA. The germline V gene has CDR1 SQVTM and CDR2 ANQGSEA. CDR3 length equals 13 residues.

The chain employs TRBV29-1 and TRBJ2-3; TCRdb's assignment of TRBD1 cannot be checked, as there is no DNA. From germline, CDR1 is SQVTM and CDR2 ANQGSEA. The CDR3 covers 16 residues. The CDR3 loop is CSVETDRSPSTDTQYF.

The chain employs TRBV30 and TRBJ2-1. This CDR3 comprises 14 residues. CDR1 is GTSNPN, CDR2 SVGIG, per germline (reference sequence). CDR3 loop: CAWSVGVAYNEQFF.

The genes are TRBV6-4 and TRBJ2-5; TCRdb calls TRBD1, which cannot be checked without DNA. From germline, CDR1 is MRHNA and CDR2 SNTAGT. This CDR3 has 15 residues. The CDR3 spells CASSEFPGTQETQYF.

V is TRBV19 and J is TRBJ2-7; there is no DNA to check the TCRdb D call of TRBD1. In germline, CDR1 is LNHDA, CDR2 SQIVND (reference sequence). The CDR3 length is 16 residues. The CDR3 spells CASSRSPTRSSYEQYF.

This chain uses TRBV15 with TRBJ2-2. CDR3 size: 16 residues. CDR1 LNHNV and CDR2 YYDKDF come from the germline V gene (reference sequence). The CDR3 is CATCRVQAIGTGELFF.

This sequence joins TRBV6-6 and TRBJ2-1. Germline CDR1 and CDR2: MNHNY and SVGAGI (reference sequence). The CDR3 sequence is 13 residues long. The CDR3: CASSYSVGDEQFF.

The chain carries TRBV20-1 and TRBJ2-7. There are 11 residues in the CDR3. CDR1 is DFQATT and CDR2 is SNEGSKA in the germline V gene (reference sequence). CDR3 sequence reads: CSATENYEQYF.

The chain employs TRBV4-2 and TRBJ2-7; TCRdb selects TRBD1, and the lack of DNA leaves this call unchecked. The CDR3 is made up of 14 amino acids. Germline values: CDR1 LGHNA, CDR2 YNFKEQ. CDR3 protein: CASSQGRGHYEQYF.

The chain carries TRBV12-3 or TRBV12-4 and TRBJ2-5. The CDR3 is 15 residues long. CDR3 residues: CASSLNRPYQETQYF.